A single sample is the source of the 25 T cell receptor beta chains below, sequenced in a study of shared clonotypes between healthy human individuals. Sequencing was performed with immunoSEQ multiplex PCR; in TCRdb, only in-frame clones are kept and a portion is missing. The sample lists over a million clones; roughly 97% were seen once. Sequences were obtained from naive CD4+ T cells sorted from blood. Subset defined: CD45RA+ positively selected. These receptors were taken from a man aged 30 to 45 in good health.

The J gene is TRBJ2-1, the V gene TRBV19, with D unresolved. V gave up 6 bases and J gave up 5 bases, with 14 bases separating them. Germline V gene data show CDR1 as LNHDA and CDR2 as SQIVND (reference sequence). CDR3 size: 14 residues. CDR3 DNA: TGTGCCAGTAGCTTACCCCCCGGTCACAATGAGCAGTTCTTC. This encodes CASSLPPGHNEQFF.

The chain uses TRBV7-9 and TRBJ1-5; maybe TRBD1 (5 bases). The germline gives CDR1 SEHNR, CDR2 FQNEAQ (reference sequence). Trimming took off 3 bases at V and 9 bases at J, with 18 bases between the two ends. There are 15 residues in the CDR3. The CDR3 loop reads CASSFFDSTLGPQHF. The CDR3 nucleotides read TGTGCCAGCAGCTTCTTCGACAGCACCTTAGGGCCCCAGCATTTT.

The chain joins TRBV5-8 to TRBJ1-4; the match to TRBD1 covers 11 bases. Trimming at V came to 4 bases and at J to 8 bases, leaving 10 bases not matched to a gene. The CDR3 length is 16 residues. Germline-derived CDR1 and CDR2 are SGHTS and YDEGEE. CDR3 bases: TGTGCCAGCAGCCCGGGACAGGGGGGGCGAGCGGAAAAACTGTTTTTT. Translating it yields CASSPGQGGRAEKLFF.

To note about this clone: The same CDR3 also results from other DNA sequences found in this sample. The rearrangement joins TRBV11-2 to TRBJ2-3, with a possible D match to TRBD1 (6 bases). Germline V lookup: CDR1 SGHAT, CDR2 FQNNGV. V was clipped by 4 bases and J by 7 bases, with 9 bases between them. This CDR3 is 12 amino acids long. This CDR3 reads CASSSQGYTQYF. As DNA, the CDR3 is TGTGCCAGCAGCTCCCAGGGGTATACGCAGTATTTT.

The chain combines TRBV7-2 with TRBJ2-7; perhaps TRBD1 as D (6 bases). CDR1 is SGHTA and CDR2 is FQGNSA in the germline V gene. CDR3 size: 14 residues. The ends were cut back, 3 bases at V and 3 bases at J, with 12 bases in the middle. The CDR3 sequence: CASSFGTMVYEQYF. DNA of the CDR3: TGTGCCAGCAGCTTCGGGACAATGGTCTACGAGCAGTACTTC.

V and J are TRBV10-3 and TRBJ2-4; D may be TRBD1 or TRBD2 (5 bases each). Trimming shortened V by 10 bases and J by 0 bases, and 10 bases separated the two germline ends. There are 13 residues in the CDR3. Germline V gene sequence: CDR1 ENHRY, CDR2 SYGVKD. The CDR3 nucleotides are TGTGCCACCCGGGACCTAGCCAAAAACATTCAGTACTTC. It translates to CATRDLAKNIQYF.

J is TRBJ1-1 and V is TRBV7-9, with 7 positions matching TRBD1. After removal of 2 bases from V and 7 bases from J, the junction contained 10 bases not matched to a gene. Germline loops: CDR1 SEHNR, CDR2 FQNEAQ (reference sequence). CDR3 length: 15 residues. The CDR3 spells CASSLPGQQTFEAFF. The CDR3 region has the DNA TGTGCCAGCAGCTTACCGGGACAGCAAACATTTGAAGCTTTCTTT.

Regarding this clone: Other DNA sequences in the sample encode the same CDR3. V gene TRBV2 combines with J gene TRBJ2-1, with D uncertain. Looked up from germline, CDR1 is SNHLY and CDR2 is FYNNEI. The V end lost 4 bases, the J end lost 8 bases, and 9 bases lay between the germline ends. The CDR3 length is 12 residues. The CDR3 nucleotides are TGTGCCAGCAGTGGAGACTCGGATGAGCAGTTCTTC. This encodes CASSGDSDEQFF.

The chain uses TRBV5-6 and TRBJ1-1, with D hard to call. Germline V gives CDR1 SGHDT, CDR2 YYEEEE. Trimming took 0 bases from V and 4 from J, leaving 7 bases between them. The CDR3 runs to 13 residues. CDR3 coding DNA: TGTGCCAGCAGCTTGGAACGGGGCACTGAAGCTTTCTTT. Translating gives CASSLERGTEAFF. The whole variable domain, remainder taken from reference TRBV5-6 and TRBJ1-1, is DAGVTQSPTHLIKTRGQQVTLRCSPKSGHDTVSWYQQALGQGPQFIFQYYEEEERQRGNFPDRFSGHQFPNYSSELNVNALLLGDSALYLCASSLERGTEAFFGQGTRLTVV.

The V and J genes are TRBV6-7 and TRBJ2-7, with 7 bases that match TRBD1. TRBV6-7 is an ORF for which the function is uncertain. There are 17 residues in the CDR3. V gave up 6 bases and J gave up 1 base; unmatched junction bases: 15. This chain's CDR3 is CASRDDRDFGFSYEQYF. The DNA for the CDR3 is TGTGCCAGCAGGGACGACAGGGATTTCGGTTTTTCCTACGAGCAGTACTTC.

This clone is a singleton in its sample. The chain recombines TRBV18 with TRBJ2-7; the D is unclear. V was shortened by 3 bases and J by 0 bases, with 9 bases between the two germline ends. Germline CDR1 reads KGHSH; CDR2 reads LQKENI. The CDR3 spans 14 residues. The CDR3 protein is CASSPVQDSYEQYF. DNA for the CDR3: TGTGCCAGCTCACCGGTCCAGGACTCCTACGAGCAGTACTTC.

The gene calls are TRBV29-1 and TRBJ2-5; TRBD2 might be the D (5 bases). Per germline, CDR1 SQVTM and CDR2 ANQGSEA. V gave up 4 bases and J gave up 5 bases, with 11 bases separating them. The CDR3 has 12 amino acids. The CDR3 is CSVALGFETQYF. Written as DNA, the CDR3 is TGCAGCGTTGCACTAGGGTTTGAGACCCAGTACTTC.

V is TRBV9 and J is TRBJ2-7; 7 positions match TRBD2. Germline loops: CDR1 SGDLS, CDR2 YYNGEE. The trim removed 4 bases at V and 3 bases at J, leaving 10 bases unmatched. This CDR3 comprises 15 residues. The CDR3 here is CASSPSRGTVYEQYF. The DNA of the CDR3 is TGTGCCAGCAGCCCCTCGCGGGGGACGGTCTACGAGCAGTACTTC.

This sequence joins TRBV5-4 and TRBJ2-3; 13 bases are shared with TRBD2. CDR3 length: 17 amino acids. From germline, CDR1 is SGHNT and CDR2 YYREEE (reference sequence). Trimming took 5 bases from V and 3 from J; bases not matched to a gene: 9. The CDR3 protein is CASRTGLAGVPTDTQYF. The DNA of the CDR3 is TGTGCCAGCAGAACCGGACTAGCGGGAGTTCCGACAGATACGCAGTATTTT.

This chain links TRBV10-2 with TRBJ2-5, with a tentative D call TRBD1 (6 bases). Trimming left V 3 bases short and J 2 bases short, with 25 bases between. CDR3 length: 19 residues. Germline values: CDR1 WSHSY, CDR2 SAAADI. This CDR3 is CASSDIPPRYRERQETQYF. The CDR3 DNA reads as TGCGCCAGCAGTGATATCCCCCCACGGTACAGGGAGCGGCAAGAGACCCAGTACTTC.

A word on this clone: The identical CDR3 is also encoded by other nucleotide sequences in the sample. The chain's CDR3 is CASSYSEGSYEQYF. CDR3 nucleotides: TGTGCCAGCAGTTACTCGGAAGGGTCCTACGAGCAGTACTTC. The chain has TRBV6-5 and TRBJ2-7; D is undetermined. Germline values: CDR1 MNHEY, CDR2 SVGAGI. V lost 0 bases and J 1 base, leaving 7 bases between the germline ends. This CDR3 comprises 14 residues.

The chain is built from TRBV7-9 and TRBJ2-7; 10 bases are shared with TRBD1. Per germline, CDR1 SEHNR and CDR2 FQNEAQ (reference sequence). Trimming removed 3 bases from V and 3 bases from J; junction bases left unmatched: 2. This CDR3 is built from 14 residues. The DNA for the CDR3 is TGTGCCAGCAGCTTCGGGACAGGGGTCTACGAGCAGTACTTC. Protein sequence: CASSFGTGVYEQYF.

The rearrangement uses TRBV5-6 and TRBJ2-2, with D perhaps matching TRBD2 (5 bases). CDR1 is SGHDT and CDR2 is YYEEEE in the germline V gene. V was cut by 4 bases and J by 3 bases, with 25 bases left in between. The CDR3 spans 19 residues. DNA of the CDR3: TGTGCCAGCAGCCCCCCAAGGCGGGCCACCCGACGACACACCGGGGAGCTGTTTTTT. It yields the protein CASSPPRRATRRHTGELFF.

The CDR3 here is CASKGQGHPGNTIYF. DNA of the CDR3: TGTGCCAGCAAAGGACAGGGGCATCCTGGAAACACCATATATTTT. The chain is built from TRBV6-6 and TRBJ1-3; 9 bases agree with TRBD1. The CDR3 totals 15 residues. CDR1 is MNHNY, CDR2 SVGAGI, per germline (reference sequence). V trimming: 7 bases; J trimming: 2 bases; junction bases outside the gene matches: 6.

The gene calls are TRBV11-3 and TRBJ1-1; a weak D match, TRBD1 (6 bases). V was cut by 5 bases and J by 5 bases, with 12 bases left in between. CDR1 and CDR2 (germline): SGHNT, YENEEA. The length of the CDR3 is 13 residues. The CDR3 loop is CASSLERGTEAFF. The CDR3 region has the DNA TGTGCCAGCAGCCTGGAAAGGGGGACTGAAGCTTTCTTT.

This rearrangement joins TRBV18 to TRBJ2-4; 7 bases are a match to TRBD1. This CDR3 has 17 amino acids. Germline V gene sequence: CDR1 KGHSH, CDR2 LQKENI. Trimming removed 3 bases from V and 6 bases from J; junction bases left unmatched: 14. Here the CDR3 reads CASSPPQRNRQGNIQYF. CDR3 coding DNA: TGTGCCAGCTCACCTCCCCAAAGGAATCGACAGGGAAACATTCAGTACTTC.

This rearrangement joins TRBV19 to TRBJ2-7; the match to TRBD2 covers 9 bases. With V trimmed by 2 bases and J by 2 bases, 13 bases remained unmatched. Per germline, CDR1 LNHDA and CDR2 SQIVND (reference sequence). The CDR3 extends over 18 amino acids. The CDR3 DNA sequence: TGTGCCAGTAGTATAAACCCCCCGCTGACTAGCGGCACCTACGAGCAGTACTTC. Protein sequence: CASSINPPLTSGTYEQYF.

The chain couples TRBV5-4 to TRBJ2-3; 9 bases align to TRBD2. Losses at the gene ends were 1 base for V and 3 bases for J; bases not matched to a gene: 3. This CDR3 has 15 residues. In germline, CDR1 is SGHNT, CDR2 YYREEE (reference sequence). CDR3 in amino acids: CASSLTSGLTDTQYF. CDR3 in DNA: TGTGCCAGCAGCTTGACTAGCGGGCTAACAGATACGCAGTATTTT. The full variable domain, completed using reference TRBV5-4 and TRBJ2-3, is ETGVTQSPTHLIKTRGQQVTLRCSSQSGHNTVSWYQQALGQGPQFIFQYYREEENGRGNFPPRFSGLQFPNYSSELNVNALELDDSALYLCASSLTSGLTDTQYFGPGTRLTVL.

This chain's CDR3 is CASSFLKQGGDTQYF. The CDR3 DNA follows: TGTGCCAGCAGTTTTCTGAAACAGGGGGGAGATACGCAGTATTTT. V is TRBV28 and J is TRBJ2-3, with 8 positions matching TRBD1. Germline loops: CDR1 MDHEN, CDR2 SYDVKM. This CDR3 has 15 amino acids. J lost 5 bases, V lost 3 bases, and 7 bases had no gene match.

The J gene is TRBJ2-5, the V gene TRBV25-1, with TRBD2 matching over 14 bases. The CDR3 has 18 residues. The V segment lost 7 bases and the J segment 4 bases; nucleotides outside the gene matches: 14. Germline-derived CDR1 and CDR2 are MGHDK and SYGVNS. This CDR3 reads CASIGGQRLAGGVETQYF. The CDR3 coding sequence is TGTGCCAGCATAGGGGGACAGAGACTAGCGGGAGGGGTAGAGACCCAGTACTTC. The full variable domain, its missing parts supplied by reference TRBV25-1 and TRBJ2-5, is EADIYQTPRYLVIGTGKKITLECSQTMGHDKMYWYQQDPGMELHLIHYSYGVNSTEKGDLSSESTVSRIRTEHFPLTLESARPSHTSQYLCASIGGQRLAGGVETQYFGPGTRLLVL.